These 26 T cell receptor beta chains originate from one sample sequenced in a study of T cell clonotyping in hematopoietic cell transplantation. Time point of the sample: recipient sample about 28 days before transplant, after cytoreduction. Data came from immunoSEQ multiplex PCR; TCRdb stores just in-frame clones and leaves some out. The sample holds around 10,000 clones, about 92% seen once. The material sequenced was peripheral blood mononuclear cells, taken before stem cell transplant. The receptor set was obtained from a middle-aged woman with acute myeloid leukemia. Some clones in this sample may be carry-over from other donors' samples.

This clone was seen once. The chain is built from TRBV27 and TRBJ1-3; 8 bases map to TRBD1. Trimming took 3 bases from V and 4 from J; bases not matched to a gene: 5. Germline CDR1 and CDR2: MNHEY and SMNVEV (reference sequence). There are 15 residues in the CDR3. CDR3 residues: CASSFTRGLGNTIYF. The CDR3 bases are TGTGCCAGCAGTTTCACCAGGGGGCTCGGAAACACCATATATTTT.

The chain uses TRBV4-2 and TRBJ1-5, with TRBD1 as a possible D gene (5 bases). With 1 base removed from V and 4 bases from J, the gap between germline ends came to 8 bases. The CDR3 has 14 residues. Germline loops: CDR1 LGHNA, CDR2 YNFKEQ. The CDR3: CASSQGGVNQPQHF. The CDR3, as DNA: TGTGCCAGCAGCCAAGGGGGGGTGAATCAGCCCCAGCATTTT.

The rearrangement joins TRBV28 to TRBJ2-6; weak D call: TRBD2 (5 bases). Germline V gene data show CDR1 as MDHEN and CDR2 as SYDVKM. This CDR3 is built from 15 residues. Trimming removed 5 bases at V and 4 bases at J, with 12 bases between. In DNA, the CDR3 is TGTGCCAGCAGTCACGGGCTAGCAGGGGCCAACGTCCTGACTTTC. The encoded protein is CASSHGLAGANVLTF.

The chain employs TRBV9 and TRBJ1-2, with a tentative D call TRBD1 (5 bases). CDR1 and CDR2 (germline): SGDLS, YYNGEE. V shed 0 bases and J shed 8 bases, with 14 bases lying between them. The CDR3 is 14 amino acids. In DNA, the CDR3 is TGTGCCAGCAGCGTAGGGACACCCGCTTTCGGCTACACCTTC. It codes for CASSVGTPAFGYTF.

CDR3 bases: TGTGCCAGCAGCTTGCCGCAGGCAGGGGGCCCGGGAAACACCATATATTTT. It encodes CASSLPQAGGPGNTIYF. The chain uses TRBV14 and TRBJ1-3, with 8 bases lining up with TRBD1. The germline CDR1 and CDR2 sequences are SGHDN and FVKESK. The CDR3 sequence is 17 residues long. The ends lost 5 bases at V and 4 bases at J; junction bases unmatched: 13.

The V call is TRBV7-7, the J call TRBJ2-5; D uncertain. Germline-derived CDR1 and CDR2 are SSHAT and FNYEAQ (reference sequence). Trimming took 1 base from V and 4 from J, leaving 13 bases between them. The CDR3 is 15 amino acids. CDR3 DNA: TGTGCCAGCAGCTTAGGGACGGGTTTAGTAGAGACCCAGTACTTC. This encodes CASSLGTGLVETQYF.

V and J are TRBV6-1 and TRBJ1-4; 9 nucleotides match TRBD1. The junction had 9 bases not matched to a gene; V was cut back by 10 bases and J by 6 bases. CDR1 is MNHNS and CDR2 is SASEGT in the germline V gene. The CDR3 contains 14 residues. The CDR3 region is CAIHKRDRDEKLFF. CDR3 DNA sequence: TGTGCCATCCATAAAAGGGACAGGGATGAAAAACTGTTTTTT.

This chain joins TRBV4-3 and TRBJ2-2, with D hard to call. Germline V gene sequence: CDR1 LGHNA, CDR2 YSLEER. Trimming pared 8 bases from V and 2 bases from J, leaving 12 bases between. The CDR3 consists of 14 residues. The CDR3 DNA sequence: TGCGCCAGCGCCCCCGGGCCCAACACCGGGGAGCTGTTTTTT. Translated: CASAPGPNTGELFF.

The chain carries TRBV29-1 and TRBJ1-1, with D hard to call. The CDR3 spans 11 residues. V was pared by 7 bases and J by 6 bases, with 12 bases between. Per the germline V gene, CDR1 is SQVTM and CDR2 is ANQGSEA. The CDR3 loop is CSAAREAEAFF. Written as DNA, the CDR3 is TGCAGCGCTGCGCGGGAGGCTGAAGCTTTCTTT.

The chain links TRBV18 to TRBJ1-4; 9 nucleotides line up with TRBD1. The CDR3 covers 16 residues. CDR1 and CDR2 from the germline V gene are KGHSH and LQKENI. J lost 7 bases, V lost 3 bases, and 9 bases had no gene match. The CDR3: CASSPIIRDRAEKLFF. Here the CDR3 DNA reads TGTGCCAGCTCACCTATCATCCGGGACAGGGCTGAAAAACTGTTTTTT.

This chain links TRBV29-1 with TRBJ1-1; TRBD1 aligns across 7 bases. The CDR3 sequence is 14 residues long. Trimming cost V 7 bases and J 4 bases; bases outside gene matches: 12. Germline loops: CDR1 SQVTM, CDR2 ANQGSEA. The CDR3 DNA reads as TGCAGCGGAACCCTGACAGGGTTCGGCACTGAAGCTTTCTTT. This gives the protein CSGTLTGFGTEAFF.

The rearrangement uses TRBV2 and TRBJ1-1; 10 bases fit TRBD1. The CDR3 covers 12 residues. With 6 bases clipped from V and 11 bases from J, the junction kept 6 bases outside the gene matches. CDR1 is SNHLY and CDR2 is FYNNEI in the germline V gene. Here the CDR3 DNA reads TGTGCCAGCAGGGAGGACAGGGGGTGGGCTTTCTTT. Protein: CASREDRGWAFF.

The chain combines TRBV7-8 with TRBJ2-7; 11 nucleotides line up with TRBD2. The ends lost 5 bases at V and 1 base at J; junction bases unmatched: 4. Germline V gene sequence: CDR1 SGHVS, CDR2 FQNEAQ. The CDR3 has 15 amino acids. CDR3 sequence: CASSRTSGGSYEQYF. The CDR3 region has the DNA TGTGCCAGCAGCCGAACTAGCGGGGGTTCCTACGAGCAGTACTTC.

V gene TRBV7-2 combines with J gene TRBJ2-7; unclear D gene. The CDR3 length is 14 residues. The V end was cut by 1 base, the J end by 6 bases, with 13 bases between. Germline V gene data show CDR1 as SGHTA and CDR2 as FQGNSA. The CDR3 protein is CASSLEGPSAEQYF. The CDR3 DNA reads as TGTGCCAGCAGCTTAGAGGGCCCCTCTGCCGAGCAGTACTTC.

The CDR3 region is CASSVGSGRINEQFF. CDR3 nucleotides: TGTGCCAGCAGCGTAGGGAGCGGGAGAATAAATGAGCAGTTCTTC. The chain carries TRBV9 and TRBJ2-1; the match to TRBD2 covers 8 bases. The CDR3 covers 15 residues. Unmatched junction bases numbered 6, after V lost 0 bases and J lost 7 bases. Germline V lookup: CDR1 SGDLS, CDR2 YYNGEE.

CDR3 nucleotides: TGTGCCAGCAGCGGAATAGGGACAGCTCAAGAGACCCAGTACTTC. Its protein is CASSGIGTAQETQYF. The chain links TRBV5-4 to TRBJ2-5; TRBD1 matches 7 bases. The CDR3 spans 15 residues. Losses at the gene ends were 4 bases for V and 2 bases for J; bases not matched to a gene: 8. In germline, CDR1 is SGHNT, CDR2 YYREEE (reference sequence).

This sequence joins TRBV9 and TRBJ2-6, with D perhaps matching TRBD1 (6 bases). The CDR3 is made up of 17 amino acids. The germline V gene has CDR1 SGDLS and CDR2 YYNGEE. V was clipped by 0 bases and J by 0 bases, with 10 bases between them. The CDR3 DNA follows: TGTGCCAGCAGCGTAGAGGGACACAGCTCTGGGGCCAACGTCCTGACTTTC. Encoded protein: CASSVEGHSSGANVLTF.

This rearrangement joins TRBV4-3 to TRBJ2-2, with D unresolved. This CDR3 is 14 amino acids long. The V end was cut by 4 bases, the J end by 5 bases, with 11 bases between. The germline CDR1 and CDR2 sequences are LGHNA and YSLEER. The CDR3 sequence is CASSRSVATGELFF. CDR3 DNA sequence: TGCGCCAGCAGCCGTTCGGTAGCAACCGGGGAGCTGTTTTTT.

The V and J genes are TRBV2 and TRBJ1-3; D not certain. The germline gives CDR1 SNHLY, CDR2 FYNNEI. Deletions cut 7 bases from V and 0 bases from J, with 13 bases between. The CDR3 totals 15 residues. Here the CDR3 DNA reads TGTGCCAGCAAAGGAGAGAGGTACTCTGGAAACACCATATATTTT. Protein sequence: CASKGERYSGNTIYF.

The rearrangement uses TRBV27 and TRBJ1-2; possible D gene TRBD1, 6 bases. The V end was cut by 2 bases, the J end by 4 bases, with 14 bases between. The CDR3 contains 15 residues. Germline V gene lookup returns CDR1 MNHEY and CDR2 SMNVEV (reference sequence). The CDR3 region has the DNA TGTGCCAGCAGTTTAAACCTGGACAGAACCTATGGCTACACCTTC. This sequence encodes CASSLNLDRTYGYTF.

The chain is built from TRBV11-1 and TRBJ2-2; D may be TRBD1 (5 bases). The germline gives CDR1 SGHAT, CDR2 FQDESV (reference sequence). The CDR3 spans 14 residues. V was trimmed by 2 bases and J by 8 bases, leaving 12 bases between them. CDR3 sequence: CASSLLRGGGELFF. The CDR3 DNA follows: TGTGCCAGCAGCTTACTTAGGGGCGGAGGGGAGCTGTTTTTT.

CDR3: CASSVWDSNRETQYF. Written as DNA, the CDR3 is TGTGCCAGCAGCGTTTGGGACTCCAACCGGGAGACCCAGTACTTC. V gene TRBV9 combines with J gene TRBJ2-5, with D maybe TRBD2 (6 bases). V was trimmed by 2 bases and J by 5 bases, leaving 16 bases between them. The CDR3 sequence is 15 residues long. Germline V gene lookup returns CDR1 SGDLS and CDR2 YYNGEE. The full variable domain, rest sourced from reference TRBV9 and TRBJ2-5, is DSGVTQTPKHLITATGQRVTLRCSPRSGDLSVYWYQQSLDQGLQFLIQYYNGEERAKGNILERFSAQQFPDLHSELNLSSLELGDSALYFCASSVWDSNRETQYFGPGTRLLVL.

The J gene is TRBJ2-2, the V gene TRBV10-1, with D maybe TRBD1 (6 bases). This CDR3 is 13 amino acids long. Trimming took 2 bases from V and 5 from J, leaving 6 bases between them. Germline V gene lookup returns CDR1 WNHNN and CDR2 SYGVQD (reference sequence). The CDR3 protein is CASSERGTGELFF. The CDR3 coding sequence is TGCGCCAGCAGTGAGAGGGGGACCGGGGAGCTGTTTTTT.

J is TRBJ2-1 and V is TRBV7-3; 12 bases are shared with TRBD2. V was clipped by 3 bases and J by 11 bases; unmatched bases: 8. CDR1 SGHTA and CDR2 FQGTGA come from the germline V gene. This CDR3 is built from 15 residues. The CDR3: CASSFTSGRYDKQFF. CDR3 in DNA: TGTGCCAGCAGCTTTACTAGCGGGAGGTACGATAAGCAGTTCTTC.

V usage is TRBV2 and J usage is TRBJ1-5; D is unclear. This CDR3 contains 12 residues. V gave up 4 bases and J gave up 4 bases, with 5 bases separating them. CDR1 is SNHLY, CDR2 FYNNEI, per germline. Here the CDR3 reads CASSAENQPQHF. The CDR3 DNA is TGTGCCAGCAGTGCTGAGAATCAGCCCCAGCATTTT.

The CDR3 region has the DNA TGTGCCAGCAGCCGCGGGACTAGCGGGATCTTCTACGAGCAGTACTTC. Translated: CASSRGTSGIFYEQYF. This rearrangement joins TRBV14 to TRBJ2-7; 13 bases fit TRBD2. CDR3 size: 16 residues. Per germline, CDR1 SGHDN and CDR2 FVKESK. With 4 bases clipped from V and 3 bases from J, the junction kept 6 bases outside the gene matches.